This T cell receptor beta chain was recovered during a study of control samples from healthy donors and cancer patients. The table came from immunoSEQ multiplex PCR; TCRdb's copy has only in-frame clones and leaves some out. The sample lists over 200,000 clones, 82% occurring once. The CDR3 sequence is 15 residues long. Trimming took off 1 base at V and 1 base at J, with 8 bases between the two ends. CDR1 and CDR2 from the germline V gene are SGHNT and YYREEE (reference sequence). Sequencing was done on a sample of PBMCs. This receptor was identified in a woman aged 55-70 years with lung cancer. The J gene is TRBJ2-2, the V gene TRBV5-4; a possible D gene is TRBD1 (6 bases). For the CDR3, the DNA is TGTGCCAGCAGCTTGTTCAGGGGGAACACCGGGGAGCTGTTTTTT. It is translated as CASSLFRGNTGELFF.